This T cell receptor (beta chain) was retrieved from a study of breast tumors, draining lymph nodes, adjacent tissues. Trimming cost V 0 bases and J 1 base, with 6 bases left between them. Germline V gene data show CDR1 as LGHNA and CDR2 as YNFKEQ. The CDR3 is 14 residues long. This clonotype was detected many times. Breast cancer patients provided tissue from their axillary draining lymph nodes. One entry per CDR3 protein, called by TCRdb with MiXCR from the multiplex PCR reads. This sample has about 300,000 distinct CDR3 sequences, with around 31% found just once. Sequencing was done on a sample of axillary lymph node tissue. This TCR derives from a female donor with breast cancer. Some clones in this sample may be carry-over from other donors' samples. The chain uses TRBV4-2 and TRBJ1-2; D is undetermined. The CDR3 coding sequence is TGTGCCAGCAGCCAAGAGCGTCTTAACTATGGCTACACCTTC. Translating it yields CASSQERLNYGYTF.